This T cell receptor beta chain was obtained from a study of Ad26.COV2.S vaccination and SARS-CoV-2 variants. In the study overall: Each vaccinee took Ad26.COV2.S intramuscularly, once or twice 56 days apart. Study conclusions and caveats: Marked by substantial breadth, spike-specific CD8+ and CD4+ T cell responses were reportedly seen after vaccination. Spike-specific TCR breadth was greater in vaccine than placebo recipients.

Using immunoSEQ multiplex PCR, the repertoire was profiled, and TCRdb retains in-frame clones only, with some absent. The table includes hundreds of thousands of clones, 75% to 90% detected once. Worth noting for this clone: The target antigen is unknown.

Treatment reported: about 20 received Ad26.COV2.S at low or high dose, single or two shots; 5 received placebo; per-sample allocation not given. After the first vaccine or placebo injection, samples were drawn on day 63. Based in Boston, the donor was an adult of 18-55 years. This CDR3 is built from 15 residues. The germline CDR1 and CDR2 sequences are MDHEN and SYDVKM. The V end lost 3 bases, the J end lost 0 bases, and 11 bases lay between the germline ends. The chain carries TRBV28 and TRBJ1-2, with D perhaps matching TRBD1 (5 bases). The sequence came from a person aged 18-65 years who received the Ad26.COV2.S COVID-19 vaccine or a placebo. Sample: peripheral blood, taken in a trial of Ad26.COV2.S vaccine versus placebo. CDR3 sequence (DNA): TGTGCCAGCAGTTTTCAGGGAACCACTAACTATGGCTACACCTTC. Its translation: CASSFQGTTNYGYTF.